These 15 T cell receptor beta chains were sequenced from one sample in a study of CD8+CD57+ T cells in acquired aplastic anemia (dated by TCRdb to 2016 to 2018). The run used an Illumina HiSeq 2000. Genomic DNA served as template for TCR beta VDJ combination and CDR3 sequence profiling. Using fastp trimming at Q25 and MiXCR clonotype assembly, TCRdb reanalyzed the public sequencing data and kept in-frame beta chains. Rows are combined by CDR3 protein, so each entry shows the most common genes and DNA. Here the sample has about 180,000 distinct CDR3 sequences; 50% to 65% occur a single time. The ten largest clones represent about 44% of the sample. The patients picked for sequencing were ones in whom flow cytometry had shown an expansion of CD8+CD57+ cells. The sequenced sample was sorted CD4+, CD8+, or CD8+CD57+ T cells (not recorded which) from PBMCs. The origin of the receptors is a human donor with aplastic anemia.

The CDR3 region is CASSMNRDYGYTF. The CDR3 DNA is TGTGCCAGTAGTATGAACAGGGACTATGGCTACACCTTC. The rearrangement links TRBV19 to TRBJ1-2, with D tentatively TRBD1 (6 bases). The CDR3 spans 13 residues. Germline CDR1 LNHDA, CDR2 SQIVND (reference sequence). Trimming shortened V by 3 bases and J by 3 bases, and 8 bases separated the two germline ends.

The chain carries TRBV6-5 and TRBJ2-1; 10 nucleotides agree with TRBD2. CDR1 is MNHEY, CDR2 SVGAGI, per germline. Unmatched junction bases numbered 11, after V lost 6 bases and J lost 3 bases. The CDR3 extends over 17 amino acids. CDR3 sequence (DNA): TGTGCCAGCAGCTACGGGACTAGCGCGTCATACTACAATGAGCAGTTCTTC. It translates to CASSYGTSASYYNEQFF.

The chain uses TRBV6-7 and TRBJ1-6; D may be TRBD1 (5 bases). TRBV6-7 is an ORF, with its function uncertain. The CDR3 is made up of 16 amino acids. V lost 8 bases and J lost 0, with 14 bases in between. CDR3 DNA: TGTGCCAGCCTAGGCAGGGTGAGCTCCTATAATTCACCCCTCCACTTT. This encodes CASLGRVSSYNSPLHF.

This rearrangement joins TRBV24-1 to TRBJ2-5; D is possibly TRBD1 (5 bases). Trimming shortened V by 7 bases and J by 5 bases, and 7 bases separated the two germline ends. The length of the CDR3 is 11 residues. In germline, CDR1 is KGHDR, CDR2 SFDVKD. For the CDR3, the DNA is TGTGCCACCAGCAAGGGGGAGACCCAGTACTTC. Translation: CATSKGETQYF.

This clonotype has only one observation. The J gene is TRBJ2-7, the V gene TRBV4-2, with D perhaps given as TRBD1 or TRBD2 (7 bases each). This CDR3 region has 15 residues. Germline CDR1 reads LGHNA; CDR2 reads YNFKEQ. Trimming cost V 2 bases and J 3 bases, with 14 bases left between them. CDR3 coding DNA: TGTGCCAGCAGCCAACAGGGGGGGTACGACTACGAGCAGTACTTC. Protein sequence: CASSQQGGYDYEQYF.

In the case of this clonotype: One end of the junction varies from germline; a read error may be responsible. This sequence joins TRBV19 and TRBJ2-2; D could derive from TRBD1 or TRBD2 (5 bases each). Germline CDR1 reads LNHDA; CDR2 reads SQIVND (reference sequence). This CDR3 is 12 amino acids long. DNA of the CDR3: TGTGCCAGTAGTATTGGGAGTGGGGGGCTGTTTTTT. It translates to CASSIGSGGLFF.

The table lists this clonotype with a few counts. The CDR3 loop reads CASSEENEQYF. The CDR3, as DNA: TGTGCCAGCAGTGAAGAAAACGAGCAGTACTTC. This rearrangement joins TRBV2 to TRBJ2-7; D remains unclear. This CDR3 is 11 amino acids long. V was shortened by 1 base and J by 5 bases, with 3 bases between the two germline ends. Germline assignment: CDR1 SNHLY and CDR2 FYNNEI.

This clonotype was seen ten or more times. The V call is TRBV6-4, the J call TRBJ2-7, with 9 positions matching TRBD1. CDR1 is MRHNA, CDR2 SNTAGT, per germline. Trimming removed 6 bases from V and 10 bases from J; junction bases left unmatched: 7. The CDR3 contains 12 residues. The CDR3 here is CASSTGGKGQYF. The CDR3, as DNA: TGTGCCAGCAGCACAGGGGGCAAGGGACAGTACTTC.

This clonotype occurred many times. This chain uses TRBV7-3 with TRBJ1-2; D possibly corresponds to TRBD1 (5 bases). The CDR3 has 13 residues. Germline V gives CDR1 SGHTA, CDR2 FQGTGA. V was clipped by 7 bases and J by 4 bases, with 13 bases between them. CDR3 sequence reads: CASIIDRFYGYTF. CDR3 nucleotide sequence: TGTGCCAGCATTATTGACAGATTCTATGGCTACACCTTC.

This clonotype showed up just a few times. The V and J genes are TRBV7-9 and TRBJ1-6; tentatively, D is TRBD1 (6 bases). CDR1 and CDR2 (germline): SEHNR, FQNEAQ (reference sequence). The V and J ends lost 1 base and 11 bases respectively, with 15 bases between them. The CDR3 is made up of 15 amino acids. The CDR3 nucleotides are TGTGCCAGCAGCTTAGATTGGCTGGGGGGGCCACCCCTCCACTTT. Translated: CASSLDWLGGPPLHF.

This chain uses TRBV20-1 with TRBJ2-7; tentatively, D is TRBD1 (6 bases). Germline CDR1 reads DFQATT; CDR2 reads SNEGSKA (reference sequence). The ends were cut back, 4 bases at V and 0 bases at J, with 16 bases in the middle. The CDR3 spans 15 residues. The CDR3 protein is CSATYPTGSSYEQYF. CDR3 nucleotides: TGCAGTGCTACGTACCCGACAGGCAGCTCCTACGAGCAGTACTTC.

The chain carries TRBV20-1 and TRBJ2-7; tentatively, D is TRBD1 (5 bases). The germline CDR1 and CDR2 sequences are DFQATT and SNEGSKA (reference sequence). The CDR3 has 14 residues. V gave up 3 bases and J gave up 3 bases, with 15 bases separating them. Here the CDR3 reads CSASWADQGYEQYF. The CDR3 DNA sequence: TGCAGTGCTAGTTGGGCAGATCAGGGCTACGAGCAGTACTTC.

This clonotype has just one count. The V call is TRBV20-1, the J call TRBJ2-3; perhaps TRBD2 as D (6 bases). The V gene lost 5 bases and the J gene lost 2 bases, with 11 bases spanning the gap. This CDR3 contains 13 residues. The germline V gene has CDR1 DFQATT and CDR2 SNEGSKA (reference sequence). The CDR3 loop reads CSARDFVTDTQYF. The CDR3 DNA is TGCAGTGCTCGGGACTTTGTCACAGATACGCAGTATTTT.

V gene TRBV19 combines with J gene TRBJ2-7, with 8 bases identical to TRBD1. The end of the DNA fits TRBJ2-5 better, so the J call may be wrong. Germline CDR1 reads LNHDA; CDR2 reads SQIVND (reference sequence). CDR3 length: 15 residues. The CDR3 DNA is TGTGCCAGTAATGTCGTGGCAGGGGGCTCAGAGACCCAGTACTTC. This codes for CASNVVAGGSETQYF.

In the case of this clonotype: Germline is not matched at one junction end, which may reflect a read error. The chain carries TRBV6-4 and TRBJ2-7, with 16 bases identical to TRBD2. Judging by the DNA end, TRBJ2-1 fits better; the J call may be wrong. Germline CDR1 is MRHNA and CDR2 is SNTAGT. This CDR3 is 21 amino acids long. CDR3 loop: CAISDSGQGLAGGPSYNEQFF. CDR3 bases: TGTGCCATCAGTGACTCGGGACAGGGACTAGCGGGGGGGCCCAGCTACAATGAGCAGTTCTTC.